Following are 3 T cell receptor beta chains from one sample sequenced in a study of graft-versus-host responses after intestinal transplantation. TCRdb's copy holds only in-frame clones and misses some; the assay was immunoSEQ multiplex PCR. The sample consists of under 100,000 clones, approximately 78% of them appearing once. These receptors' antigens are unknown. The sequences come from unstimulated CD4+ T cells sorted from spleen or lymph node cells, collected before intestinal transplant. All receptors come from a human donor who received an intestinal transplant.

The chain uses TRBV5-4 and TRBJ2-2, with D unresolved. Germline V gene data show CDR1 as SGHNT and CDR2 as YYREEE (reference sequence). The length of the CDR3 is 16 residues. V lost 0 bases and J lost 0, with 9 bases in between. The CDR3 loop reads CASSLGGTTNTGELFF. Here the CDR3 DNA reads TGTGCCAGCAGCTTGGGCGGAACGACGAACACCGGGGAGCTGTTTTTT.

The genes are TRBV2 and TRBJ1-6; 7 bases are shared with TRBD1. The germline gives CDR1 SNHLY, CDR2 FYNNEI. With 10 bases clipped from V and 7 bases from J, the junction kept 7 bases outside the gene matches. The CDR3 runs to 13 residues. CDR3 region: CATTGTENSPLHF. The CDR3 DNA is TGTGCCACCACCGGGACAGAGAATTCACCCCTCCACTTT.

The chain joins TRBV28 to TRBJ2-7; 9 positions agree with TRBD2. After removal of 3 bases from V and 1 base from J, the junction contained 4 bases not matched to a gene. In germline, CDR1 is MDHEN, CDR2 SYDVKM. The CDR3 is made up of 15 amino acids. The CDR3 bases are TGTGCCAGCAGTTTCCGTAGCGGGGGATCCTACGAGCAGTACTTC. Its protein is CASSFRSGGSYEQYF.